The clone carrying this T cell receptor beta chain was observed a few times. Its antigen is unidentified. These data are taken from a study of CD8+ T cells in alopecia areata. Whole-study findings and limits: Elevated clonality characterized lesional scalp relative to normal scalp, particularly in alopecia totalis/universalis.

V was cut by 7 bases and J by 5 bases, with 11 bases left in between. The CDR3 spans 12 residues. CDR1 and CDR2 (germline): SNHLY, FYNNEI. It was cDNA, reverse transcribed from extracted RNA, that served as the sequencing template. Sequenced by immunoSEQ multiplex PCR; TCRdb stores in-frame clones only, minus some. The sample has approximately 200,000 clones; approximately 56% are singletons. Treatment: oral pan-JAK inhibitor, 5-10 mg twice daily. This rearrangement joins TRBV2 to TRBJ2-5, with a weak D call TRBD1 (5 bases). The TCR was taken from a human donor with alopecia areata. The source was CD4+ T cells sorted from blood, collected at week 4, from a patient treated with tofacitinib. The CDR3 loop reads CASTSGMETQYF. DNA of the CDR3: TGTGCCAGCACATCAGGGATGGAGACCCAGTACTTC.